This T cell receptor beta chain was recovered during a study of blood T cell repertoires in COVID-19. In the study overall: COVID-19 samples, acute and convalescent, were from the United States, Italy and Spain. PBMCs, B-cell-depleted T cells, or T cells were the source of the cDNA or gDNA that made up the material.

Germline V gene lookup returns CDR1 MNHNS and CDR2 SASEGT. The CDR3 has 15 amino acids. Trimming took off 2 bases at V and 6 bases at J, with 15 bases between the two ends. Produced via immunoSEQ multiplex PCR; TCRdb's table is partial and in-frame only. Of approximately 340,000 clones in the sample, 87% were seen once. This clone was recorded a few times. This sequence originates from a man younger than 40 with COVID-19, enrolled during active disease. Sample: peripheral blood. The V call is TRBV6-1, the J call TRBJ2-3, with TRBD1 as a possible D gene (7 bases). Here the CDR3 reads CASSELMAGGDTQYF. The CDR3 nucleotides read TGTGCCAGCAGTGAATTGATGGCAGGGGGGGATACGCAGTATTTT.